Listed below are T cell receptor beta chains from one sample, sequenced in a study of blood T cell repertoires in COVID-19. Produced via immunoSEQ multiplex PCR; TCRdb's table is partial and in-frame only. This sample carries under 400,000 clones, roughly 86% of them seen once, and the ten largest clones take around 9.3%. Sequencing was carried out using peripheral blood. These receptors all stem from a woman aged 25 to 39 with COVID-19, enrolled during active disease. Each CDR3 is given with its conserved first and last residue. A D gene is named only where the DNA matches it firmly. Some rows mark clone size as missing; the rest say once, few, many or name a class of expanded clone.

clone_size	d_call	v_call	j_call	cdr3_nt	cdr3_aa
once	.	TRBV29-1	TRBJ2-5	TGCAGTGCCACTAAACTCCAAGAGACCCAGTACTTC	CSATKLQETQYF
many	TRBD2	TRBV9	TRBJ2-3	TGTGCCAGCAGCGGGGGCCCCGGGACTAGCCTCACAGATACGCAGTATTTT	CASSGGPGTSLTDTQYF
few	TRBD1	TRBV9	TRBJ1-3	TGTGCCAGCAGCCAGACAGGGCGCGGAAACACCATATATTTT	CASSQTGRGNTIYF
.	.	TRBV6-5	TRBJ2-4	TGTGCCAGCAGTTTGGCCCCCCTAAACATTCAGTACTTC	CASSLAPLNIQYF
.	TRBD1	TRBV10-3	TRBJ2-5	TGTGCCATCAGGGACAGGGGGGAGACCCAGTACTTC	CAIRDRGETQYF
few	.	TRBV7-2	TRBJ1-5	TGTGCCAGCAGCCTCGCCCTATTAATCGAGGGGCCCCAGCATTTT	CASSLALLIEGPQHF
.	TRBD2	TRBV27	TRBJ2-5	TGTGCCAGCAGTTTAGGGGGGAGGGGCGCGGAGGTACAAGAGACCCAGTACTTC	CASSLGGRGAEVQETQYF
few	.	TRBV15	TRBJ1-2	TGTGCCACCAGGAGAGGCCAGGGCTATGGCTACACCTTC	CATRRGQGYGYTF
.	.	TRBV9	TRBJ1-4	TGTGCCAGCAGCGACGGACGGGGCAGGGGTACAACTAATGAAAAACTGTTTTTT	CASSDGRGRGTTNEKLFF
.	TRBD1	TRBV7-2	TRBJ2-3	TGTGCCAGCAGCCCACGACAGGGGGCGGGCACAGATACGCAGTATTTT	CASSPRQGAGTDTQYF
.	TRBD2	TRBV5-1	TRBJ2-7	TGCGCCAGCAGCTTGAGCGGCGGGGGAACCTACGAGCAGTACTTC	CASSLSGGGTYEQYF
.	.	TRBV28	TRBJ2-7	TGTGCCAGCAGTTCCAGCGGATCCATCTCCTACGAGCAGTACTTC	CASSSSGSISYEQYF
.	.	TRBV6-5	TRBJ2-2	TGTGCCAGCAGCCGTAGAGGCTCGAACACCGGGGAGCTGTTTTTT	CASSRRGSNTGELFF
.	.	TRBV5-6	TRBJ2-7	TGTGCCAGCAGCCCGTCAGGGGCTTCAGTCGAGCAGTACTTC	CASSPSGASVEQYF
.	TRBD1	TRBV6-1	TRBJ1-3	TGTGCCAGCAGTGAGGACAGGGGGCGATGGGAGTCTGGAAACACCATATATTTT	CASSEDRGRWESGNTIYF